What follows describes a single TCR beta chain. Its cognate antigen is unknown. The PCR had 60 Vbeta and 13 Jbeta primers. Sequenced by immunoSEQ multiplex PCR; TCRdb stores in-frame clones only, minus some. The data show approximately 110,000 clones, roughly 71% seen once. The sample is drawn from a study of cytomegalovirus exposure and HLA in healthy donors. Study as a whole: The early release's HLA-typed donors yielded tens of millions of unique TCRs. Study outcomes and limitations: Productive status was seen about 90% or about 30% of the time for most TCR beta V segments in an earlier analysis.

Trimming stripped 0 bases from V and 5 bases from J, with 11 bases between. Germline assignment: CDR1 SGHDT and CDR2 YYEEEE. The CDR3 covers 15 residues. The clonotype originates from a man aged 35-49 years in good health and CMV-seropositive. The sequenced sample consisted of PBMCs. The chain carries TRBV5-6 and TRBJ2-2, with D tentatively TRBD2 (5 bases). CDR3 nucleotide sequence: TGTGCCAGCAGCTTGGGGACTCTCGGAACCGGGGAGCTGTTTTTT. This gives the protein CASSLGTLGTGELFF.